These 28 T cell receptor beta chains came from one sample sequenced in a study of blood T cell repertoires in COVID-19. Only in-frame clones appear in the TCRdb table, and some are missing; sequencing was by immunoSEQ multiplex PCR. The data contain about 93,000 clones, roughly 85% of them singletons. The specimen was peripheral blood. Receptors originate from a human donor in a cohort sampled during active COVID-19.

The sample holds one count of this clone. J is TRBJ2-5 and V is TRBV5-4; maybe TRBD1 (6 bases). V lost 4 bases to trimming and J lost 9 bases, with 10 bases between them. CDR1 and CDR2 (germline): SGHNT, YYREEE (reference sequence). This CDR3 is 11 amino acids long. Here the CDR3 reads CASSGTGSQYF. The CDR3 DNA is TGTGCCAGCAGCGGAACAGGGTCCCAGTACTTC.

This clone was observed once. J is TRBJ2-5 and V is TRBV11-3; TRBD1 matches 9 bases. The V gene end was trimmed by 10 bases and the J gene end by 10 bases; junction bases not matched to a gene: 16. CDR1 and CDR2 (germline): SGHNT, YENEEA. CDR3 length: 14 amino acids. This CDR3 is CATKPGGTGIDQYF. DNA of the CDR3: TGTGCCACCAAACCCGGGGGGACAGGGATAGACCAGTACTTC.

This clone was seen a single time. This chain uses TRBV24-1 with TRBJ2-3; 8 bases are shared with TRBD1. The germline gives CDR1 KGHDR, CDR2 SFDVKD. The CDR3 totals 15 residues. V lost 6 bases and J lost 2; bases outside the gene matches: 6. In nucleotides, the CDR3 is TGTGCCACCAGTTCCCAGGGGGCGATCACAGATACGCAGTATTTT. Translated, it gives CATSSQGAITDTQYF.

This CDR3 is CASSKRTSGGARNEQFF. In DNA form, the CDR3 reads TGTGCCAGCTCAAAGAGGACTAGCGGGGGGGCCAGGAATGAGCAGTTCTTC. This chain links TRBV18 with TRBJ2-1, with 15 bases aligning to TRBD2. The CDR3 contains 17 residues. Germline lookup yields CDR1 KGHSH and CDR2 LQKENI. Germline trimming cut 5 bases from V and 7 bases from J; bases unmatched to any gene: 9.

This sequence joins TRBV18 and TRBJ2-7; D might be TRBD2 (5 bases). Germline V gives CDR1 KGHSH, CDR2 LQKENI. There are 12 residues in the CDR3. The V gene lost 5 bases and the J gene lost 1 base, with 6 bases spanning the gap. The CDR3 here is CASSRESYEQYF. The CDR3 DNA follows: TGTGCCAGCTCAAGGGAGTCCTACGAGCAGTACTTC. Drawing the rest from reference TRBV18 and TRBJ2-7, the complete variable domain is NAGVMQNPRHLVRRRGQEARLRCSPMKGHSHVYWYRQLPEEGLKFMVYLQKENIIDESGMPKERFSAEFPKEGPSILRIQQVVRGDSAAYFCASSRESYEQYFGPGTRLTVT.

The chain uses TRBV2 and TRBJ1-3; D is unresolved. V shed 4 bases and J shed 0 bases, with 7 bases lying between them. This CDR3 region has 14 residues. CDR1 and CDR2 (germline): SNHLY, FYNNEI. The CDR3 nucleotides read TGTGCCAGCAGTGCAAGTAGCTCTGGAAACACCATATATTTT. Protein sequence: CASSASSSGNTIYF. Looking up the rest from reference TRBV2 and TRBJ1-3 gives the full variable domain: EPEVTQTPSHQVTQMGQEVILRCVPISNHLYFYWYRQILGQKVEFLVSFYNNEISEKSEIFDDQFSVERPDGSNFTLKIRSTKLEDSAMYFCASSASSSGNTIYFGEGSWLTVV.

The V and J genes are TRBV28 and TRBJ2-7, with 8 bases lining up with TRBD1. V lost 2 bases and J lost 4; bases outside the gene matches: 10. This CDR3 is 16 amino acids long. The germline V gene encodes CDR1 MDHEN and CDR2 SYDVKM. The CDR3 nucleotides are TGTGCCAGCAGTTTAGGAACCGGGACAGGCAATTACGAGCAGTACTTC. Translation: CASSLGTGTGNYEQYF. Drawing the rest from reference TRBV28 and TRBJ2-7, the complete variable domain is DVKVTQSSRYLVKRTGEKVFLECVQDMDHENMFWYRQDPGLGLRLIYFSYDVKMKEKGDIPEGYSVSREKKERFSLILESASTNQTSMYLCASSLGTGTGNYEQYFGPGTRLTVT.

V usage is TRBV28 and J usage is TRBJ1-2; 8 bases fit TRBD1. The junction had 6 bases not matched to a gene; V was cut back by 3 bases and J by 3 bases. Per germline, CDR1 MDHEN and CDR2 SYDVKM. The CDR3 is 15 residues long. As DNA, the CDR3 is TGTGCCAGCAGTTTCCGGCAGGGGGCGTACTATGGCTACACCTTC. It encodes CASSFRQGAYYGYTF.

The V and J genes are TRBV4-1 and TRBJ1-1, with 7 nucleotides matching TRBD1. The length of the CDR3 is 17 residues. V lost 0 bases, J lost 1 base, and 8 bases stayed unmatched. In germline, CDR1 is MGHRA, CDR2 YSYEKL. The CDR3 sequence is CASSQDILTGANTEAFF. CDR3 DNA: TGCGCCAGCAGCCAAGATATTCTTACAGGGGCGAACACTGAAGCTTTCTTT.

DNA of the CDR3: TGTGCCAGCAGAAGTAGGAGCGGGGGGGCCAAAGATACGCAGTATTTT. Its translation: CASRSRSGGAKDTQYF. The V call is TRBV2, the J call TRBJ2-3; 10 nucleotides align to TRBD2. With 6 bases clipped from V and 5 bases from J, the junction kept 11 bases outside the gene matches. Germline loops: CDR1 SNHLY, CDR2 FYNNEI. The CDR3 is 16 residues long.

The chain employs TRBV5-5 and TRBJ2-7; no clear D. There are 11 residues in the CDR3. The V end was cut by 3 bases, the J end by 3 bases, with 4 bases between. Germline V gene sequence: CDR1 SGHKS, CDR2 YYEKEE (reference sequence). CDR3 sequence reads: CASSSGYEQYF. CDR3 bases: TGTGCCAGCAGCTCCGGCTACGAGCAGTACTTC.

The chain recombines TRBV12-5 with TRBJ1-1; D gene ambiguous. Trimming took 6 bases from V and 1 from J, leaving 9 bases between them. The CDR3 has 13 residues. Germline assignment: CDR1 LGHNT and CDR2 FRNRAP. CDR3 sequence: CASGYAGNTEAFF. DNA of the CDR3: TGTGCTAGTGGATATGCCGGGAACACTGAAGCTTTCTTT.

This chain uses TRBV4-2 with TRBJ1-1; 9 bases match TRBD1. V trimming: 4 bases; J trimming: 7 bases; junction bases outside the gene matches: 7. Germline CDR1 is LGHNA and CDR2 is YNFKEQ. This CDR3 has 14 amino acids. CDR3 in amino acids: CASSPQTGGGEAFF. The CDR3, as DNA: TGTGCCAGCAGCCCTCAGACAGGGGGGGGTGAAGCTTTCTTT.

The genes are TRBV25-1 and TRBJ1-4; 8 positions match TRBD1. The V and J ends lost 1 base and 9 bases, in that order; junction bases with no gene match: 16. CDR1 MGHDK and CDR2 SYGVNS come from the germline V gene. This CDR3 has 18 residues. CDR3 loop: CASSEWGSRQGAAQKLFF. The CDR3 DNA reads TGTGCCAGCAGTGAATGGGGGTCTAGGCAGGGGGCGGCTCAAAAACTGTTTTTT.

CDR3 DNA sequence: TGTGCCAGCAGGCCACAGGGAACCACCGGGGAGCTGTTTTTT. It is translated as CASRPQGTTGELFF. This rearrangement joins TRBV6-6 to TRBJ2-2, with D perhaps TRBD1 (6 bases). The V end was cut by 6 bases, the J end by 4 bases, with 12 bases between. CDR1 and CDR2 from the germline V gene are MNHNY and SVGAGI (reference sequence). CDR3 length: 14 amino acids.

The chain carries TRBV7-9 and TRBJ1-1; no reliable D call. Germline loops: CDR1 SEHNR, CDR2 FQNEAQ (reference sequence). Between the trimmed V and J ends, which lost 0 bases and 9 bases, there was a span of 17 bases. The CDR3 has 15 residues. CDR3 amino acids: CASSLASAVARKAFF. CDR3 sequence (DNA): TGTGCCAGCAGCTTAGCATCCGCAGTGGCCCGAAAAGCTTTCTTT.

The CDR3 reads CASSPSLAGASEQYF. The CDR3 DNA is TGTGCCAGCTCACCAAGCTTGGCGGGAGCCTCCGAGCAGTACTTC. The gene calls are TRBV18 and TRBJ2-7, with 7 bases aligning to TRBD2. Germline V gene sequence: CDR1 KGHSH, CDR2 LQKENI. The CDR3 loop spans 15 amino acids. The V segment lost 2 bases and the J segment 6 bases; nucleotides outside the gene matches: 10.

The gene calls are TRBV2 and TRBJ1-3; 9 nucleotides line up with TRBD1. Trimming at V came to 4 bases and at J to 2 bases, leaving 0 bases not matched to a gene. CDR1 is SNHLY, CDR2 FYNNEI, per germline. This CDR3 contains 14 residues. The DNA of the CDR3 is TGTGCCAGCAGTGGACAGGGGGCTGGAAACACCATATATTTT. Translated: CASSGQGAGNTIYF.

The rearrangement uses TRBV6-5 and TRBJ1-2; TRBD1 matches at 10 bases. The CDR3 is 15 amino acids. V shed 4 bases and J 8 bases; nucleotides not matched to a gene: 10. Per germline, CDR1 MNHEY and CDR2 SVGAGI. This CDR3 is CASSSPGTGVRGYTF. Written as DNA, the CDR3 is TGTGCCAGCAGTTCCCCCGGGACAGGGGTTCGAGGCTACACCTTC.

The rearrangement links TRBV4-1 to TRBJ2-5, with TRBD2 as a possible D gene (6 bases). Per germline, CDR1 MGHRA and CDR2 YSYEKL. The CDR3 runs 16 residues. Between the trimmed V and J ends, which lost 1 base and 5 bases, there was a span of 17 bases. CDR3 DNA sequence: TGCGCCAGCAGCCAAGCCGCGGGAAGTAGAGGCGAGACCCAGTACTTC. Translating it yields CASSQAAGSRGETQYF.

The chain carries TRBV5-6 and TRBJ1-1, with 7 bases identical to TRBD1. Germline V CDR1 and CDR2: SGHDT, YYEEEE. The CDR3 runs to 14 residues. V gave up 3 bases and J gave up 1 base; unmatched junction bases: 3. The CDR3 sequence: CASSSGTANTEAFF. In DNA, the CDR3 is TGTGCCAGCAGCTCCGGGACAGCGAACACTGAAGCTTTCTTT. Supplemented by reference TRBV5-6 and TRBJ1-1, the full variable domain reads DAGVTQSPTHLIKTRGQQVTLRCSPKSGHDTVSWYQQALGQGPQFIFQYYEEEERQRGNFPDRFSGHQFPNYSSELNVNALLLGDSALYLCASSSGTANTEAFFGQGTRLTVV.

V is TRBV4-1 and J is TRBJ1-2, with 7 bases that match TRBD1. Germline V gene sequence: CDR1 MGHRA, CDR2 YSYEKL. The CDR3 has 16 amino acids. With 0 bases clipped from V and 4 bases from J, the junction kept 8 bases outside the gene matches. The CDR3 loop reads CASSQEVDRLSYGYTF. In DNA, the CDR3 is TGCGCCAGCAGCCAAGAAGTGGACAGGCTGAGCTATGGCTACACCTTC.

The chain couples TRBV2 to TRBJ2-5, with D perhaps TRBD2 (6 bases). CDR1 and CDR2 (germline): SNHLY, FYNNEI. The CDR3 consists of 14 residues. V lost 4 bases and J lost 5, with 14 bases in between. The CDR3 nucleotides read TGTGCCAGCAGTGGTCCAGCGACTAGGGAGACCCAGTACTTC. Translated, it gives CASSGPATRETQYF.

The J gene is TRBJ2-7, the V gene TRBV9; D not resolved. V lost 3 bases and J lost 1, with 11 bases in between. Per germline, CDR1 SGDLS and CDR2 YYNGEE. CDR3 length equals 14 residues. CDR3 nucleotide sequence: TGTGCCAGCAGCGCACATTCGGGTTCCTACGAGCAGTACTTC. Protein: CASSAHSGSYEQYF. Combining the CDR3 with reference TRBV9 and TRBJ2-7 gives the whole variable domain DSGVTQTPKHLITATGQRVTLRCSPRSGDLSVYWYQQSLDQGLQFLIQYYNGEERAKGNILERFSAQQFPDLHSELNLSSLELGDSALYFCASSAHSGSYEQYFGPGTRLTVT.

V gene TRBV20-1 combines with J gene TRBJ2-3; D might be TRBD2 (5 bases). CDR1 is DFQATT and CDR2 is SNEGSKA in the germline V gene (reference sequence). Deletions cut 3 bases from V and 1 base from J, with 11 bases between. CDR3 length: 14 amino acids. The chain's CDR3 is CSASRMGGTDTQYF. As DNA, the CDR3 is TGCAGTGCTAGTCGGATGGGAGGCACAGATACGCAGTATTTT.

The rearrangement joins TRBV5-1 to TRBJ1-1; 11 bases are a match to TRBD1. Germline CDR1 and CDR2: SGHRS and YFSETQ. The trim removed 0 bases at V and 1 base at J, leaving 5 bases unmatched. This CDR3 contains 17 residues. The CDR3 is CASSLAGTGGANTEAFF. The CDR3 region has the DNA TGCGCCAGCAGCTTGGCCGGGACAGGGGGGGCGAACACTGAAGCTTTCTTT.

J is TRBJ2-2 and V is TRBV7-6; D may be TRBD2 (6 bases). The CDR3 has 14 amino acids. CDR1 SGHVS and CDR2 FNYEAQ come from the germline V gene. V was pared by 2 bases and J by 7 bases, with 11 bases between. CDR3 nucleotides: TGTGCCAGCAGCTTACAGGGAGGAAACGGGGAGCTGTTTTTT. This encodes CASSLQGGNGELFF.

This clone was seen a handful of times. The gene calls are TRBV9 and TRBJ2-3; possible D gene TRBD1, 5 bases. V lost 0 bases and J 5 bases, leaving 7 bases between the germline ends. Per the germline V gene, CDR1 is SGDLS and CDR2 is YYNGEE. CDR3 length: 13 residues. The CDR3 DNA follows: TGTGCCAGCAGCGTAGAACAGGAAGATACGCAGTATTTT. It is translated as CASSVEQEDTQYF.